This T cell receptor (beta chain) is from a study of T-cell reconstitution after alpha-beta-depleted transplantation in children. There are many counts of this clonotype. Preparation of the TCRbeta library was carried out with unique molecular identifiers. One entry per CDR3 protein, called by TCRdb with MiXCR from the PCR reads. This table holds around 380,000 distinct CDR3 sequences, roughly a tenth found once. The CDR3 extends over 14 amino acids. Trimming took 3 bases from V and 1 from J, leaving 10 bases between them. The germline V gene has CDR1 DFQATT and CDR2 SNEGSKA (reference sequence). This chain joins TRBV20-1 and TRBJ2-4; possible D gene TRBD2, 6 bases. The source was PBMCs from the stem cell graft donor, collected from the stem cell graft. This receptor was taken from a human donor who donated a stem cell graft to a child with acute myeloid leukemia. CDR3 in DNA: TGCAGTGCTAGGCCGGGACTGGCCAAAAACATTCAGTACTTC. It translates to CSARPGLAKNIQYF.